Below, 15 T cell receptor beta chains from the same sample are listed, as sequenced in a study of CD8 T cells in ankylosing spondylitis. TCRdb re-derived calls from the 5' RACE reads in MiXCR, one entry per CDR3 protein. The sample shows about 270,000 distinct CDR3 sequences, around 32% of them seen only once. The sample consisted of blood, either unsorted or a sorted T cell fraction (not recorded which). Receptors were obtained from a male donor with ankylosing spondylitis or in good health (not recorded which).

The sample holds a few counts of this clonotype. The chain joins TRBV10-2 to TRBJ2-1; 10 nucleotides agree with TRBD1. Per the germline V gene, CDR1 is WSHSY and CDR2 is SAAADI. The trim removed 6 bases at V and 6 bases at J, leaving 14 bases unmatched. This CDR3 is 17 amino acids long. CDR3 coding DNA: TGCGCCAGCAGGGACCCGGGACAGGGGATTCTGGTCAATGAGCAGTTCTTC. Encoded protein: CASRDPGQGILVNEQFF.

This clonotype came up a few times. This chain connects TRBV20-1 to TRBJ2-5; 8 bases are shared with TRBD2. CDR3 size: 16 residues. J was trimmed by 1 base and V by 3 bases; bases with no gene match: 10. Germline assignment: CDR1 DFQATT and CDR2 SNEGSKA (reference sequence). CDR3 region: CSASYSGGGRQETQYF. The CDR3 DNA reads TGCAGTGCTAGTTATTCGGGGGGGGGCCGCCAAGAGACCCAGTACTTC.

V usage is TRBV5-5 and J usage is TRBJ2-2; perhaps TRBD1 as D (5 bases). The CDR3 spans 12 residues. Germline values: CDR1 SGHKS, CDR2 YYEKEE (reference sequence). Deletions cut 9 bases from V and 6 bases from J, with 12 bases between. The CDR3 reads CATDLGAGELFF. The CDR3 DNA reads TGTGCCACAGACCTAGGGGCCGGGGAGCTGTTTTTT.

The sample holds many counts of this clonotype. The J gene is TRBJ1-1, the V gene TRBV7-9; 8 nucleotides match TRBD1. CDR1 is SEHNR, CDR2 FQNEAQ, per germline (reference sequence). V shed 5 bases, J shed 8 bases, and the junction held 1 base outside the gene matches. The CDR3 consists of 11 residues. CDR3 residues: CASSRQGEAFF. In DNA form, the CDR3 reads TGTGCCAGCAGCCGACAGGGGGAAGCTTTCTTT.

The chain employs TRBV2 and TRBJ1-1, with D perhaps matching TRBD1 (6 bases). The CDR3 is made up of 12 amino acids. Germline assignment: CDR1 SNHLY and CDR2 FYNNEI. Trimming cost V 5 bases and J 5 bases, with 9 bases left between them. This CDR3 is CASSTGRTEAFF. As DNA, the CDR3 is TGTGCCAGCAGTACAGGGAGAACTGAAGCTTTCTTT.

This chain joins TRBV6-5 and TRBJ2-1, with 8 positions matching TRBD1. The CDR3 contains 17 residues. Trimming removed 2 bases from V and 4 bases from J; junction bases left unmatched: 10. Per the germline V gene, CDR1 is MNHEY and CDR2 is SVGAGI. CDR3 in amino acids: CASSYRNRDRQYNEQFF. The CDR3 region has the DNA TGTGCCAGCAGTTACCGGAACCGGGACAGGCAATACAATGAGCAGTTCTTC.

The chain has TRBV12-3 or TRBV12-4 and TRBJ2-5, with D maybe TRBD2 (7 bases). V was pared by 6 bases and J by 1 base, with 9 bases between. The CDR3 has 13 residues. CDR3 nucleotide sequence: TGTGCCAGCAGGGGGGGGCTCCAAGAGACCCAGTACTTC. This encodes CASRGGLQETQYF.

This clonotype was recorded a few times. The gene calls are TRBV7-6 and TRBJ1-1, with D possibly matching TRBD1 (5 bases). V lost 1 base and J lost 5, with 11 bases in between. The CDR3 is 14 amino acids. Germline V gene sequence: CDR1 SGHVS, CDR2 FNYEAQ. This CDR3 is CASSLEEGRTEAFF. The CDR3 DNA sequence: TGTGCCAGCAGCTTAGAGGAGGGGCGGACTGAAGCTTTCTTT. Together with reference TRBV7-6 and TRBJ1-1, the CDR3 gives the full variable domain: GAGVSQSPRYKVTKRGQDVALRCDPISGHVSLYWYRQALGQGPEFLTYFNYEAQQDKSGLPNDRFSAERPEGSISTLTIQRTEQRDSAMYRCASSLEEGRTEAFFGQGTRLTVV.

Here the CDR3 DNA reads TGCAGCGCCGGAGTTCCGGGGTTTACTAACTATGGCTACACCTTC. Translation: CSAGVPGFTNYGYTF. The chain has TRBV29-1 and TRBJ1-2; D ambiguous. V shed 7 bases and J shed 0 bases, with 18 bases lying between them. The germline gives CDR1 SQVTM, CDR2 ANQGSEA. This CDR3 region has 15 residues.

The CDR3 protein is CASSQLQGAYGYTF. The CDR3 nucleotides are TGTGCCAGCAGCCAATTGCAGGGGGCCTATGGCTACACCTTC. V is TRBV4-2 and J is TRBJ1-2, with 8 bases fitting TRBD1. This CDR3 contains 14 residues. Trimming at V came to 2 bases and at J to 4 bases, leaving 3 bases not matched to a gene. In germline, CDR1 is LGHNA, CDR2 YNFKEQ.

J is TRBJ2-1 and V is TRBV12-3 or TRBV12-4; TRBD2 agrees at 12 bases. The trim removed 6 bases at V and 7 bases at J, leaving 7 bases unmatched. CDR3 length: 15 amino acids. The CDR3 region is CASSPLAGGVNEQFF. The DNA of the CDR3 is TGTGCCAGCAGCCCCCTAGCGGGGGGGGTTAATGAGCAGTTCTTC.

This chain uses TRBV15 with TRBJ1-4; a possible D gene is TRBD1 (5 bases). The CDR3 is 15 residues long. Germline loops: CDR1 LNHNV, CDR2 YYDKDF (reference sequence). Trimming shortened V by 1 base and J by 5 bases, and 11 bases separated the two germline ends. The CDR3 is CATSRAGTNNEKLFF. CDR3 nucleotide sequence: TGTGCCACCAGCAGAGCCGGGACTAACAATGAAAAACTGTTTTTT.

This clonotype showed up just a few times. This sequence joins TRBV9 and TRBJ1-2; D gene uncertain. Trimming took off 3 bases at V and 3 bases at J, with 6 bases between the two ends. Germline loops: CDR1 SGDLS, CDR2 YYNGEE. The CDR3 sequence is 12 residues long. The CDR3 is CASSAEDYGYTF. The CDR3 region has the DNA TGTGCCAGCAGCGCTGAGGACTATGGCTACACCTTC.

The chain couples TRBV29-1 to TRBJ2-3; 7 nucleotides align to TRBD2. This CDR3 is built from 13 residues. Germline CDR1 SQVTM, CDR2 ANQGSEA. V lost 0 bases and J lost 3; bases outside the gene matches: 0. The CDR3 spells CSVEEGGTDTQYF. CDR3 sequence (DNA): TGCAGCGTTGAAGAGGGGGGGACAGATACGCAGTATTTT.

In its sample, this clonotype was seen a few times. The chain uses TRBV6-5 and TRBJ2-5; D possibly corresponds to TRBD2 (6 bases). The CDR3 runs 15 residues. CDR1 MNHEY and CDR2 SVGAGI come from the germline V gene. Trimming took 6 bases from V and 5 from J, leaving 19 bases between them. CDR3 sequence: CASRLGTSFGETQYF. CDR3 bases: TGTGCCAGCAGACTCGGGACTTCCTTCGGGGAGACCCAGTACTTC.